Presented here are 16 T cell receptor beta chains from one specimen sequenced in a study of vaccination and CD4 T cells after COVID-19 (dated by TCRdb to about 2022). According to the study, the label for this sample's treatment or condition signals: roughly 11-day PBMC culture with coronavirus spike peptide pools or control peptides (ViraFEST assay). The library was obtained by PCR. TCRdb shows the sequencer as Illumina iSeq 100. At the Johns Hopkins FTIC core, DNA from the cultured CD4+ T cells underwent TCR sequencing with the Oncomine TCR Beta short-read assay. TCRdb reanalyzed the raw reads on its own, using fastp at Q25 for trimming and MiXCR for clone calling, and kept in-frame beta chains. CDR3 protein sequences are deduplicated, and each keeps its most common genes and DNA. This sample holds 9,500 to 15,000 distinct CDR3 sequences; approximately 50% were observed only once. The ten largest clones take up about 17% of the sample.

Their cognate antigens are unknown. The source material was cultured CD4+ T cells from blood, sampled after SARS-CoV-2 vaccination. These receptors were taken from a human donor with COVID-19.

The chain carries TRBV7-2 and TRBJ1-2; 9 nucleotides match TRBD1. CDR1 SGHTA and CDR2 FQGNSA come from the germline V gene. This CDR3 has 14 amino acids. J gave up 4 bases and V 5 bases, and 5 bases lay outside the gene matches. The CDR3 nucleotides are TGTGCCAGCAGCCCACAGGGGGCAGGCTATGGCTACACCTTC. Protein product: CASSPQGAGYGYTF.

The chain has TRBV20-1 and TRBJ2-7; D perhaps matches TRBD1 (6 bases). This CDR3 comprises 12 residues. CDR1 and CDR2 (germline): DFQATT, SNEGSKA (reference sequence). V was clipped by 5 bases and J by 3 bases, with 11 bases between them. CDR3 in amino acids: CSAQDRRYEQYF. DNA of the CDR3: TGCAGTGCTCAGGACAGACGCTACGAGCAGTACTTC.

This sequence joins TRBV14 and TRBJ1-2, with D uncertain. V was shortened by 4 bases and J by 6 bases, with 15 bases between the two germline ends. There are 14 residues in the CDR3. CDR1 is SGHDN and CDR2 is FVKESK in the germline V gene. CDR3 sequence: CASSRSFSSHGYTF. CDR3 nucleotide sequence: TGTGCCAGCAGCCGGTCGTTCTCCAGCCATGGCTACACCTTC.

This clonotype was counted a few times. CDR3 protein: CASSTRQGGNQPQHF. CDR3 coding DNA: TGTGCCAGTAGTACCAGACAGGGCGGCAATCAGCCCCAGCATTTT. This chain joins TRBV19 and TRBJ1-5; TRBD1 agrees at 7 bases. The CDR3 length is 15 residues. Trimming at V came to 4 bases and at J to 2 bases, leaving 5 bases not matched to a gene. CDR1 is LNHDA and CDR2 is SQIVND in the germline V gene (reference sequence).

This chain links TRBV19 with TRBJ2-6; D might be TRBD1 (6 bases). Germline lookup yields CDR1 LNHDA and CDR2 SQIVND (reference sequence). The ends were cut back, 1 base at V and 0 bases at J, with 13 bases in the middle. The CDR3 covers 18 residues. This CDR3 reads CASSIAGQMPSGANVLTF. The CDR3 bases are TGTGCCAGTAGTATAGCTGGACAGATGCCCTCTGGGGCCAACGTCCTGACTTTC.

About this clonotype: The CDR3 end shows no conserved phenylalanine or tryptophan, and so a read error is likely. The chain recombines TRBV7-2 with TRBJ2-7; 7 nucleotides line up with TRBD1. Trimming at V came to 5 bases and at J to 2 bases, leaving 3 bases not matched to a gene. Germline-derived CDR1 and CDR2 are SGHTA and FQGNSA. The CDR3 is made up of 13 amino acids. As DNA, the CDR3 is TGTGCCAGCAGCGCGCAGGGGGCCTACGAGCAGTACCTC. Translating it yields CASSAQGAYEQYL.

This rearrangement joins TRBV20-1 to TRBJ2-5, with D unresolved. CDR1 is DFQATT, CDR2 SNEGSKA, per germline (reference sequence). The V end lost 2 bases, the J end lost 0 bases, and 7 bases lay between the germline ends. The CDR3 is made up of 13 amino acids. The CDR3 DNA is TGCAGTGCTAGAAGTAGTTACCAAGAGACCCAGTACTTC. It codes for CSARSSYQETQYF.

The gene calls are TRBV14 and TRBJ1-6; D might be TRBD1 (5 bases). The CDR3 is 15 amino acids. Germline V gene data show CDR1 as SGHDN and CDR2 as FVKESK. Trimming shortened V by 1 base and J by 7 bases, and 11 bases separated the two germline ends. The CDR3 nucleotides read TGTGCCAGCAGCCAAGTCGGGACCGTGAATTCACCCCTCCACTTT. The encoded protein is CASSQVGTVNSPLHF.

The V gene is TRBV11-3, the J gene TRBJ2-5, with D perhaps assigned TRBD1 or TRBD2 (5 bases each). Per the germline V gene, CDR1 is SGHNT and CDR2 is YENEEA. Trimming removed 4 bases from V and 0 bases from J, with 27 bases in between. The CDR3 is made up of 20 amino acids. In DNA, the CDR3 is TGTGCCAGCAGCTACCCCCTGGGGAGTGGCCAGGGCCGAGACCAAGAGACCCAGTACTTC. It specifies CASSYPLGSGQGRDQETQYF. Looking up the rest from reference TRBV11-3 and TRBJ2-5 gives the full variable domain: EAGVVQSPRYKIIEKKQPVAFWCNPISGHNTLYWYLQNLGQGPELLIRYENEEAVDDSQLPKDRFSAERLKGVDSTLKIQPAELGDSAVYLCASSYPLGSGQGRDQETQYFGPGTRLLVL.

This clonotype has only a few counts. The rearrangement joins TRBV7-3 to TRBJ2-3; TRBD1 agrees at 11 bases. The ends lost 5 bases at V and 7 bases at J; junction bases unmatched: 5. The germline V gene has CDR1 SGHTA and CDR2 FQGTGA. The CDR3 covers 14 residues. Written as DNA, the CDR3 is TGTGCCAGCAGCGTGGACAGGGGGCAACATACGCAGTATTTT. Translated: CASSVDRGQHTQYF.

J is TRBJ2-7 and V is TRBV30; D is perhaps TRBD1 (6 bases). Between the trimmed V and J ends, which lost 4 bases and 7 bases, there was a span of 17 bases. CDR1 and CDR2 from the germline V gene are GTSNPN and SVGIG (reference sequence). The CDR3 length is 13 residues. CDR3 amino acids: CAWMWGLNNEQYF. The CDR3 nucleotides read TGTGCCTGGATGTGGGGGCTCAACAATGAGCAGTACTTC.

The CDR3 region is CASSLWEAEAFF. The CDR3 coding sequence is TGTGCCAGCAGCTTATGGGAGGCTGAAGCTTTCTTT. V usage is TRBV11-2 and J usage is TRBJ1-1; D remains ambiguous. Trimming took 2 bases from V and 6 from J, leaving 7 bases between them. Germline CDR1 SGHAT, CDR2 FQNNGV. This CDR3 is built from 12 residues.

The chain joins TRBV28 to TRBJ2-3, with 9 nucleotides matching TRBD2. The CDR3 spans 15 residues. The J segment lost 4 bases and the V segment lost 5 bases, leaving 7 bases of the junction unmatched. Per the germline V gene, CDR1 is MDHEN and CDR2 is SYDVKM. The CDR3 protein is CASSGYRLAADTQYF. The CDR3 DNA is TGTGCCAGCAGTGGGTACCGACTAGCGGCAGATACGCAGTATTTT.

The sample holds a few counts of this clonotype. The chain recombines TRBV7-3 with TRBJ2-5; TRBD1 agrees at 10 bases. V lost 6 bases to trimming and J lost 5 bases; unmatched junction nucleotides: 9. The CDR3 sequence is 15 residues long. Germline CDR1 and CDR2: SGHTA and FQGTGA. The CDR3 DNA reads as TGTGCCAGCAGACCGGGACAGGGGCCTCACGAGACCCAGTACTTC. Protein sequence: CASRPGQGPHETQYF.

This chain uses TRBV5-1 with TRBJ2-5; no definite D call. Germline assignment: CDR1 SGHRS and CDR2 YFSETQ. The CDR3 is 11 residues long. V lost 7 bases to trimming and J lost 2 bases, with 6 bases between them. In nucleotides, the CDR3 is TGCGCCAGCGGATTGCAAGAGACCCAGTACTTC. Its translation is CASGLQETQYF.

The V call is TRBV27, the J call TRBJ1-2; D uncertain. V gave up 7 bases and J gave up 0 bases, with 9 bases separating them. CDR3 length equals 13 residues. Germline V gene sequence: CDR1 MNHEY, CDR2 SMNVEV (reference sequence). The CDR3 is CASTPDTNYGYTF. CDR3 nucleotides: TGTGCCAGCACCCCCGACACTAACTATGGCTACACCTTC.